The rows below give T cell receptor beta chains drawn from one sample of a study of blood T cell repertoires in COVID-19. Sequenced by immunoSEQ multiplex PCR; TCRdb stores in-frame clones only, minus some. The table lists fewer than 70,000 clones, more than 70% of them singletons, with 7.5% to 9.5% in the top ten. Material for sequencing was peripheral blood. Receptors were obtained from a man in his fifties with active COVID-19. Both conserved end residues are part of each CDR3. Fields, in order: clone size, V gene, J gene, D gene, CDR3 DNA, CDR3 protein. D genes are given only for firm matches. Rows may omit the clone size; those that give it use once, few, many or a size class.

>NA|TRBV5-4|TRBJ2-7|TRBD1
TGTGCCAGCGGTAAACAGGGGACGAAGGGGGCGGGCGAGCAGTACTTC
CASGKQGTKGAGEQYF
>NA|TRBV5-6|TRBJ2-1|TRBD2
TGTGCCAGCAGCCCTACTAGCGGGGGGGACCTAGGGAATGAGCAGTTCTTC
CASSPTSGGDLGNEQFF
>NA|TRBV5-1|TRBJ2-6|NA
TGCGCCAGCAGCTTGGTACCAGGGGCTGGGGCCAACGTCCTGACTTTC
CASSLVPGAGANVLTF
>NA|TRBV18|TRBJ1-4|NA
TGTGCCAGCTCGGGATCAGGGGTAACTAATGAAAAACTGTTTTTT
CASSGSGVTNEKLFF
>NA|TRBV7-2|TRBJ1-1|NA
TGTGCCAGCAGCTTTAGGAAAGCAGCGGTGAACACTGAGGCTTTCTTT
CASSFRKAAVNTEAFF
>NA|TRBV3-1/TRBV3-2|TRBJ2-2|TRBD1
TGTGCCAGCAGCCCACGTGTAGGACAGGGCGGGAACACCGGGGAGCTGTTTTTT
CASSPRVGQGGNTGELFF
>once|TRBV11-2|TRBJ2-7|TRBD1
TGTGCCAGCAGCTTAGGAGGGACAGGGGCTATGGAGCAGTACTTC
CASSLGGTGAMEQYF
>NA|TRBV11-3|TRBJ2-1|TRBD2
TGTGCCAGCAGCGATGGGACTAGCGGATCAAATGAGCAGTTCTTC
CASSDGTSGSNEQFF
>NA|TRBV19|TRBJ2-1|TRBD1
TGTGCCAGTAGTATTTCAGGGGGCCATTACAATGAGCAGTTCTTC
CASSISGGHYNEQFF
>NA|TRBV7-9|TRBJ2-1|TRBD1
TGTGCCAGCAGCGCAGGGGGAACCTACAATGAGCAGTTCTTC
CASSAGGTYNEQFF
>many|TRBV13|TRBJ2-7|NA
TGTGCCAGCAGCTCCCGAGATCATGGGAGCTCCTACGAGCAGTACTTC
CASSSRDHGSSYEQYF
>NA|TRBV15|TRBJ2-3|TRBD2
TGTGCCACCAGCAGAACCGCCCCGGGACTAGCGGGAGTGGGGCAGGTGGGCGCTACGCAGTATTTT
CATSRTAPGLAGVGQVGATQYF
>NA|TRBV4-3|TRBJ1-6|NA
TGCGCCAGCAGCCCCAGCCAGGGGCTGGGTTCACCCCTCCACTTT
CASSPSQGLGSPLHF
>NA|TRBV7-9|TRBJ2-7|TRBD1
TGTGCCAGCAGCTACGGACAGGGGAACTACGAGCAGTACTTC
CASSYGQGNYEQYF
>once|TRBV30|TRBJ1-1|NA
TGTGCCTGGAGTGTAAAGGGGCTCGGGTCTGAAGCTTTCTTT
CAWSVKGLGSEAFF
>NA|TRBV11-2|TRBJ1-2|NA
TGTGCCAGCAGCTTAGGAACAGGCTACACCTTC
CASSLGTGYTF
>NA|TRBV2|TRBJ2-7|NA
TGTGCCAGCAGGGTCGGTACCTACGAGCAGTACTTC
CASRVGTYEQYF
>once|TRBV5-1|TRBJ2-1|TRBD2
TGCGCCAGCAGCCCTCCACTAGCGGGAGGGTACAATGAGCAGTTCTTC
CASSPPLAGGYNEQFF
>NA|TRBV7-2|TRBJ2-3|NA
TGTGCCAGCAGCTTAGGGACAAGCACAGATACGCAGTATTTT
CASSLGTSTDTQYF
>NA|TRBV4-2|TRBJ1-2|TRBD1
TGTGCCAGCAGCCCCCGGACAGGGGAGGGCTACACCTTC
CASSPRTGEGYTF
>few|TRBV7-9|TRBJ1-6|NA
TGTGCCAGCAGCTTAGGGGCAGCGGATAATTCACCCCTCCACTTT
CASSLGAADNSPLHF
>NA|TRBV7-9|TRBJ1-2|NA
TGTGCCAGCAGCTCGGGAAACTATGGCTACACCTTC
CASSSGNYGYTF
>NA|TRBV9|TRBJ2-5|NA
TGTGCCAGCAGCGTGGCGGAGCGGAGCTTACAAGAGACCCAGTACTTC
CASSVAERSLQETQYF
>NA|TRBV6-1|TRBJ1-2|NA
TGTGCCAGCAGTGAAGAGCTCAGGCTGAATTATGGCTACACCTTC
CASSEELRLNYGYTF
>NA|TRBV7-9|TRBJ1-2|NA
TGTGCCAGCAGCCTTAGTAGACCGAGGGATGATGGCTACACCTTC
CASSLSRPRDDGYTF
>NA|TRBV3-1/TRBV3-2|TRBJ2-7|NA
TGTGCCAGCAGCCAAGATCGAGCGACTACGTACTTC
CASSQDRATTYF
>NA|TRBV5-4|TRBJ2-3|TRBD2
TGTGCCAGCAGCCCAATGGTACTAGCGACAGATACGCAGTATTTT
CASSPMVLATDTQYF
>NA|TRBV5-1|TRBJ1-2|NA
TGCGCCAGCAGCTCCACAGGAGACAACTATGGCTACACCTTC
CASSSTGDNYGYTF
>NA|TRBV29-1|TRBJ2-3|TRBD2
TGCAGCGTTGAAGAAACTAGCGGGGGAGATACGCAGTATTTT
CSVEETSGGDTQYF
>NA|TRBV4-2|TRBJ2-5|NA
TGTGCCAGCAGCCAAGCGTCAAGGGGGTCCCAAGAGACCCAGTACTTC
CASSQASRGSQETQYF
>NA|TRBV3-1/TRBV3-2|TRBJ1-1|TRBD1
TGTGCCAGCAGCCATTCGGGACAGGGAAACACTGAAGCTTTCTTT
CASSHSGQGNTEAFF
>NA|TRBV5-1|TRBJ2-1|NA
TGCGCCAGCAGCCCCCTACAGCGGGACAATGAGCAGTTCTTC
CASSPLQRDNEQFF
>NA|TRBV2|TRBJ2-1|NA
TGTGCCAGCAGTGAAGTCCCTACCTACAATGAGCAGTTCTTC
CASSEVPTYNEQFF
>NA|TRBV19|TRBJ2-1|NA
TGTGCCAGTCGCGGCGGGGCGTTGCCTCATGAGCAGTTCTTC
CASRGGALPHEQFF
>NA|TRBV5-1|TRBJ1-5|NA
TGCGCCAGCAGCTTGAAGGGAGGTAGCAATCAGCCCCAGCATTTT
CASSLKGGSNQPQHF
>NA|TRBV18|TRBJ2-2|NA
TGTGCCAGCTCCCTAGGAACAGGGCACACCGGGGAGCTGTTTTTT
CASSLGTGHTGELFF
>NA|TRBV24-1|TRBJ2-5|NA
TGTGCCACCAGTGATTTGTTCGCAGGTCAAGAGACCCAGTACTTC
CATSDLFAGQETQYF
>NA|TRBV2|TRBJ1-2|NA
TGTGCCAGCAGACGGGATCGGGGGTGGGTTCAGAACTATGGCTACACCTTC
CASRRDRGWVQNYGYTF
>NA|TRBV5-1|TRBJ1-1|NA
TGCGCCAGCAGCCAGGGACTGACTGAAGCTTTCTTT
CASSQGLTEAFF
>NA|TRBV30|TRBJ2-2|NA
TGTGCCTGGAGTGTAAAGGTGGACAGCAACACCGGGGAGCTGTTTTTT
CAWSVKVDSNTGELFF
>NA|TRBV19|TRBJ1-2|NA
TGTGCCAGTAGTATAAATCGGGGTGGCTATGGCTACACCTTC
CASSINRGGYGYTF
>NA|TRBV7-9|TRBJ2-2|TRBD2
TGTGCCAGCAGCTTAGCTAGCGGGGGTCCGAGCACCGGGGAGCTGTTTTTT
CASSLASGGPSTGELFF
>NA|TRBV9|TRBJ2-7|TRBD1
TGTGCCAGCAGCAAGGACAGGGGCCGCTACGAGCAGTACTTC
CASSKDRGRYEQYF
>NA|TRBV3-1/TRBV3-2|TRBJ2-3|TRBD2
TGTGCCAGCAGCCATGGGGCGGGAGGGGGCCCGGCTACCCATAAGTATTTT
CASSHGAGGGPATHKYF
>NA|TRBV4-1|TRBJ2-5|NA
TGCGCCAGCAGCCCGAGTAGCGGGACCCAGTACTTC
CASSPSSGTQYF
>NA|TRBV5-1|TRBJ2-2|NA
TGCGCCAGCAGCTTGGATCTTACCGGGGAGCTGTTTTTT
CASSLDLTGELFF
>NA|TRBV10-3|TRBJ2-7|NA
TGTGCCATCAGGGCCGGGACAACGGCCTACGAGCAGTACTTC
CAIRAGTTAYEQYF
>NA|TRBV5-1|TRBJ2-5|NA
TGCGCCAGCAGACAGGAAGAGACCCAGTACTTC
CASRQEETQYF
>NA|TRBV30|TRBJ1-1|NA
TGTGCCTGGAGTCCTCTTAGGGGTAAGGGCGGGGCCGAAGCTTTCTTT
CAWSPLRGKGGAEAFF
>NA|TRBV6-5|TRBJ1-2|NA
TGTGCCAGCAGTACAGGACCAGCTAACTATGGCTACACCTTC
CASSTGPANYGYTF
>NA|TRBV5-1|TRBJ2-5|TRBD1
TGCGCCAGCAGCAGGACAGGGGAACGAGAGACCCAGTACTTC
CASSRTGERETQYF
>NA|TRBV7-2|TRBJ1-1|TRBD1
TGTGCCAGCAGCGTCGGGACAGGACGTGAAGCTTTCTTT
CASSVGTGREAFF
>NA|TRBV27|TRBJ1-6|TRBD1
TGTGCCAGCAGTTTATCGCTAGGGACAGGGGGTGGTTCACCCCTCCACTTT
CASSLSLGTGGGSPLHF
>NA|TRBV5-1|TRBJ2-1|TRBD1
TGCGCCAGCAGCTTCCAGGGGGAGAGGGTGGGGAATGAGCAGTTCTTC
CASSFQGERVGNEQFF
>NA|TRBV4-3|TRBJ1-5|TRBD1
TGCGCCAGCAGCCAAGAACAAACAGGGGGCATAAATCAGCCCCAGCATTTT
CASSQEQTGGINQPQHF
>NA|TRBV5-1|TRBJ2-5|TRBD2
TGCGCCAGCAGCCCAGGACTAGCGGGTATAAACCAAGAGACCCAGTACTTC
CASSPGLAGINQETQYF
>NA|TRBV2|TRBJ2-5|TRBD2
TGTGCCAGCAGTGGGCGGGGGGCGCTACAAGAGACCCAGTACTTC
CASSGRGALQETQYF
>NA|TRBV19|TRBJ1-2|TRBD1
TGTGCCAGTAGTATCTTCCGGACAGGGGAAGGCTACACCTTC
CASSIFRTGEGYTF
>few|TRBV5-1|TRBJ1-1|NA
TGCGCCAGCAGCTTGGGTGGACAGCTCAACACTGAAGCTTTCTTT
CASSLGGQLNTEAFF
>NA|TRBV4-3|TRBJ1-1|TRBD1
TGCGCCAGCAGCCAAGGGGGACAGACTAGATATGAAGCTTTCTTT
CASSQGGQTRYEAFF